The rows below give T cell receptor beta chains drawn from one sample of a study of T cell responses to AZD1222 COVID-19 vaccine. The repertoire was sequenced with immunoSEQ multiplex PCR; TCRdb's copy has only in-frame clones and lacks some. This table has fewer than 200,000 clones, around 90% appearing once. Sequencing was performed on peripheral blood, taken on day 0 of AZD1222 vaccination. These receptors were obtained from an adult in good health. CDR3s include the opening cysteine and the closing phenylalanine or tryptophan. The D gene is left open where the match is weak. Where a row states a size, it is once, few, many or the class of an expanded clone; other rows omit it.

D gene	V gene	clone size	J gene	CDR3 DNA	CDR3 protein
NA	TRBV29-1	NA	TRBJ2-2	TGCAGCGTTGGGACAAGAGGACATCCGAACACCGGGGAGCTGTTTTTT	CSVGTRGHPNTGELFF
NA	TRBV7-3	NA	TRBJ2-7	TGTGCCAGCAGCTTAACGGTACAGGGCGAGCAGTACTTC	CASSLTVQGEQYF
TRBD1	TRBV2	NA	TRBJ1-2	TGTGCCAGCAGTGTAGTACAGGGGGCCGGTGGCTACACCTTC	CASSVVQGAGGYTF
NA	TRBV28	NA	TRBJ2-3	TGTGCCAGCAGGGGGACCCTTAGGACAGATACGCAGTATTTT	CASRGTLRTDTQYF
NA	TRBV9	NA	TRBJ1-2	TGTGCCAGCAGCGAGGGGAGGCATGGGAGCTATGGCTACACCTTC	CASSEGRHGSYGYTF
NA	TRBV30	NA	TRBJ1-1	TGTGCCTGGAGTGTAAGGGCAAGGAACACTGAAGCTTTCTTT	CAWSVRARNTEAFF
NA	TRBV5-1	NA	TRBJ1-6	TGCGCCAGCAGCCTGGGGGGAGCCTCCTATAATTCACCCCTCCACTTT	CASSLGGASYNSPLHF
TRBD1	TRBV3-1/TRBV3-2	NA	TRBJ1-2	TGTGCCAGCAGCCCATCGGGACAGCCTGGCTACACCTTC	CASSPSGQPGYTF
NA	TRBV15	NA	TRBJ2-2	TGTGCCACCAGCAGAGAGAACACCGGGGAGCTGTTTTTT	CATSRENTGELFF
TRBD1	TRBV10-2	NA	TRBJ1-1	TGCGCCAGCAGCTCACAGGGGGGGTCTGAAGCTTTCTTT	CASSSQGGSEAFF
TRBD1	TRBV5-6	NA	TRBJ1-4	TGTGCCAGCAGCTTCCGTCGAGGGACAGGGAATGAAAAACTGTTTTTT	CASSFRRGTGNEKLFF
TRBD1	TRBV27	few	TRBJ1-2	TGTGCCAGCAGTTCCAGGACAGGGGGAGACTATGGCTACACCTTC	CASSSRTGGDYGYTF
TRBD1	TRBV7-2	NA	TRBJ1-1	TGTGCCAGCAGCCTACAGGGGTCGGGCACTGAAGCTTTCTTT	CASSLQGSGTEAFF
NA	TRBV3-1/TRBV3-2	few	TRBJ1-4	TGTGCCAGCAGCCTAAGCACGGGACGGACCTCCTCAAATGAAAAACTGTTTTTT	CASSLSTGRTSSNEKLFF
NA	TRBV30	NA	TRBJ1-6	TGTGCCTGGAGTCCGGGAAATTCACCCCTCCACTTT	CAWSPGNSPLHF
NA	TRBV14	NA	TRBJ1-2	TGTGCCAGCAGCCAGGCCCCCGGGACGCTCGGCTACACCTTC	CASSQAPGTLGYTF
NA	TRBV11-2	NA	TRBJ1-3	TGTGCCAGCAGCTCCGGACGTAACGCTGGAAACACCATATATTTT	CASSSGRNAGNTIYF
NA	TRBV28	NA	TRBJ1-2	TGTGCCAGCAGAACAACTCTTCCCTATGGCTACACCTTC	CASRTTLPYGYTF
NA	TRBV7-3	NA	TRBJ2-1	TGTGCCAGCAGCTTAACGTTCACGACAGGAGCCTCGTACAATGAGCAGTTCTTC	CASSLTFTTGASYNEQFF
TRBD2	TRBV10-3	NA	TRBJ2-1	TGTGCCATCAGTGAGTCGGTGCGGGAGGCTTACAATGAGCAGTTCTTC	CAISESVREAYNEQFF
NA	TRBV5-1	NA	TRBJ2-4	TGCGCCAGCAGCTTGGGGGTCGGCGAAAACATTCAGTACTTC	CASSLGVGENIQYF
NA	TRBV2	NA	TRBJ1-4	TGTGCCAGCAGTGAAAGGAGGGGTGAAAAACTGTTTTTT	CASSERRGEKLFF